These T cell receptor beta chains were read from a single sample in a study of T-cell reconstitution after alpha-beta-depleted transplantation in children. TCRdb redid the calling of the PCR reads with MiXCR, one entry per CDR3 protein. The sample lists about 300,000 distinct CDR3 sequences; 10% were seen once. The sample here was PBMCs, taken before TCRalphabeta/CD19-depleted stem cell transplant. The receptors shown here come from a boy under two years old with acute myeloid leukemia, due to receive a stem cell transplant. The CDR3 runs from the conserved cysteine through the conserved F or W. Each record gives: clone size, D gene, J gene, V gene, CDR3 protein, CDR3 DNA. D genes are given only for firm matches. Clone size, where shown, is once, few, many, or a class for clones that have expanded.

. . TRBJ1-5 TRBV12-3/TRBV12-4 CASSVFLAPNQPQHF TGTGCCAGCAGTGTATTTTTGGCCCCCAATCAGCCCCAGCATTTT
. . TRBJ2-6 TRBV6-1 CASTFYSGANVLTF TGTGCCAGCACATTCTACTCTGGGGCCAACGTCCTGACTTTC
few TRBD1 TRBJ1-2 TRBV4-3 CASSSGGTGPFYGYTF TGCGCCAGCAGTTCCGGCGGGACAGGCCCTTTCTATGGCTACACCTTC
. . TRBJ2-6 TRBV7-3 CASSLWDPGSGANVLTF TGTGCCAGCAGCTTATGGGACCCTGGGTCTGGGGCCAACGTCCTGACTTTC
many TRBD2 TRBJ2-1 TRBV6-1 CASSPSGGSSYNEQFF TGTGCCAGCAGCCCTAGCGGGGGAAGCTCCTACAATGAGCAGTTCTTC
few TRBD1 TRBJ2-7 TRBV5-1 CASNQGQGYEQYF TGCGCCAGTAACCAGGGACAGGGCTACGAGCAGTACTTC
. . TRBJ2-3 TRBV7-9 CASSTHRRATDTQYF TGTGCCAGCAGCACCCATCGCAGGGCCACAGATACGCAGTATTTT
. . TRBJ2-3 TRBV7-9 CASPIGTLTDTQYF TGTGCCAGCCCCATCGGGACTCTCACAGATACGCAGTATTTT
. TRBD2 TRBJ2-7 TRBV6-5 CASSYGGGEQYF TGTGCCAGCAGTTACGGGGGGGGCGAGCAGTACTTC
many TRBD1 TRBJ2-3 TRBV7-3 CASSFGQGMGDTQYF TGTGCCAGCAGCTTCGGACAGGGGATGGGAGATACGCAGTATTTT
many . TRBJ1-1 TRBV20-1 CSASGVAATEAFF TGCAGTGCTAGCGGGGTCGCGGCCACTGAAGCTTTCTTT
. . TRBJ1-6 TRBV19 CARSIGGFSPLHF TGTGCCCGTAGTATAGGGGGGTTTTCACCCCTCCACTTT
few TRBD1 TRBJ2-1 TRBV5-1 CASSFGTGFYNEQFF TGCGCCAGCAGCTTCGGGACAGGGTTCTACAATGAGCAGTTCTTC